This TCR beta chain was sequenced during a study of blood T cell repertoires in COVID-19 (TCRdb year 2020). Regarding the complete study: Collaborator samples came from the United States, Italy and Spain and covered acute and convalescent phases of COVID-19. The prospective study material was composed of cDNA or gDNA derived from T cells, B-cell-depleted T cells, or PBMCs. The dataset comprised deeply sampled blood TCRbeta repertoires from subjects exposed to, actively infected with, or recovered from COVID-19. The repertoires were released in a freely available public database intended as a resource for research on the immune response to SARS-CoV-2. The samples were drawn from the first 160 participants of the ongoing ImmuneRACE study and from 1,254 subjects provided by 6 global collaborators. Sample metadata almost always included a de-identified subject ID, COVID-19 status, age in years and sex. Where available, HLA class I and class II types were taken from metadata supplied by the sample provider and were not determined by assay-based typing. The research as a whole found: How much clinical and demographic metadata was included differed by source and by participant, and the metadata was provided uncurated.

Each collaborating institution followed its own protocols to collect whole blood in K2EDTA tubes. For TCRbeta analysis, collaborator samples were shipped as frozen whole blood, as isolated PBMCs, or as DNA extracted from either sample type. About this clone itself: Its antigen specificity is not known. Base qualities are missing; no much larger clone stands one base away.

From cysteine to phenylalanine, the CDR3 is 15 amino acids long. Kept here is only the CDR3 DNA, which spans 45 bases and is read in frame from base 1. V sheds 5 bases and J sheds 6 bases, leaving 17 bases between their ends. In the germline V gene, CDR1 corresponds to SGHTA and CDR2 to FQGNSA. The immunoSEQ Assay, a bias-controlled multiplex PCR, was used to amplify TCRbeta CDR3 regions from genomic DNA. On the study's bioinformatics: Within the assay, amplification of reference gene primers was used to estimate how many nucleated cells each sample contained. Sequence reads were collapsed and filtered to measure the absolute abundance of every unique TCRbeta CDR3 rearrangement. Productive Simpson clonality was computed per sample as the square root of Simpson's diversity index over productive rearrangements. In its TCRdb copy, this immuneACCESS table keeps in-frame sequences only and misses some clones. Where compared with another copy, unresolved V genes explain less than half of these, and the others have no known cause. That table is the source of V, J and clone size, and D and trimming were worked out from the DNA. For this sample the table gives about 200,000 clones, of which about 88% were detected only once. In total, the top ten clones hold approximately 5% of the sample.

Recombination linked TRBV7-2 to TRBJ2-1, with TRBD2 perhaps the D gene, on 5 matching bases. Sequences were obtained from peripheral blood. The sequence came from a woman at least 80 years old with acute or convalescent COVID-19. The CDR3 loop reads CASSTKTPGINEQFF. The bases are TGTGCCAGCAGCACCAAGACCCCCGGGATCAATGAGCAGTTCTTC.